The rows below give T cell receptor beta chains drawn from one sample of a study of early T cells in non-severe SARS-CoV-2 infection. TCRdb fed the 5' RACE reads into MiXCR, producing one record per CDR3 protein. The sample yields fewer than 35,000 distinct CDR3 sequences, about 10% seen once. Sequencing used whole blood. The receptor set was obtained from an adult who was a healthcare worker with PCR-confirmed SARS-CoV-2 infection or an uninfected control (not recorded which). Both conserved end residues are trimmed from each CDR3. Each record gives: J gene, clone size, V gene, CDR3 protein. Only part of the rows carry a size: once, few, many, or a class if the clone is expanded.

J gene: TRBJ2-4; clone size: -; V gene: TRBV12-2; CDR3 protein: ASRPGQENGDLAKNIQY
J gene: TRBJ2-5; clone size: many; V gene: TRBV7-3; CDR3 protein: ASSPMGGGSAKTQY
J gene: TRBJ1-1; clone size: -; V gene: TRBV7-9; CDR3 protein: ASSLNAAEAF
J gene: TRBJ2-4; clone size: many; V gene: TRBV29-1; CDR3 protein: SVVGNIQY
J gene: TRBJ2-5; clone size: few; V gene: TRBV5-1; CDR3 protein: ASGGNQETQY
J gene: TRBJ1-2; clone size: many; V gene: TRBV28; CDR3 protein: ASSTGSANYGYT
J gene: TRBJ2-1; clone size: -; V gene: TRBV6-2/TRBV6-3; CDR3 protein: ASSPRTDIYLSYNEQF
J gene: TRBJ2-2; clone size: -; V gene: TRBV6-5; CDR3 protein: ASKTSYTGELF
J gene: TRBJ1-5; clone size: few; V gene: TRBV20-1; CDR3 protein: SATGTAINQPQH
J gene: TRBJ2-5; clone size: many; V gene: TRBV4-1; CDR3 protein: ASSQGGLLLETQY
J gene: TRBJ1-5; clone size: many; V gene: TRBV24-1; CDR3 protein: ATSDLFPQPQH
J gene: TRBJ2-4; clone size: many; V gene: TRBV12-3/TRBV12-4; CDR3 protein: ASSFRAGAQSIQY
J gene: TRBJ2-5; clone size: few; V gene: TRBV11-1; CDR3 protein: ASSWGTSARETQY
J gene: TRBJ1-2; clone size: many; V gene: TRBV30; CDR3 protein: AWTPLLGGANGYT
J gene: TRBJ1-5; clone size: many; V gene: TRBV24-1; CDR3 protein: ATSEWASNQPQH
J gene: TRBJ2-3; clone size: many; V gene: TRBV3-1; CDR3 protein: ASSLKGRLSGTDTQY
J gene: TRBJ2-3; clone size: few; V gene: TRBV29-1; CDR3 protein: SAEAGGRTDTQY
J gene: TRBJ2-7; clone size: many; V gene: TRBV5-1; CDR3 protein: ASSQTSAGTYEQY
J gene: TRBJ1-2; clone size: few; V gene: TRBV29-1; CDR3 protein: SARQGEGYT
J gene: TRBJ2-3; clone size: many; V gene: TRBV19; CDR3 protein: ASSSWGDTDTQY
J gene: TRBJ2-7; clone size: many; V gene: TRBV7-9; CDR3 protein: ASSLRTAHYEQY
J gene: TRBJ1-4; clone size: many; V gene: TRBV6-5; CDR3 protein: ASSTLQGEITTNEKLF
J gene: TRBJ2-7; clone size: many; V gene: TRBV3-1; CDR3 protein: ASSQGTYEQY
J gene: TRBJ2-1; clone size: many; V gene: TRBV12-3/TRBV12-4; CDR3 protein: ASRDPSGGSDEQF
J gene: TRBJ2-5; clone size: many; V gene: TRBV20-1; CDR3 protein: SAMSLAGGETQY
J gene: TRBJ1-5; clone size: many; V gene: TRBV27; CDR3 protein: ASGGRGQPQH